Described below is a single TCR beta chain sequence and its context. The study assigned cohorts using participant-reported clinical history. This sample is part of a study of blood T cell repertoires in COVID-19. The data were produced by immunoSEQ multiplex PCR, yet TCRdb's version contains in-frame clones alone and is incomplete. This table holds approximately 300,000 clones, around 90% found once. The length of the CDR3 is 17 residues. CDR1 is SGHTS, CDR2 YDEGEE, per germline. V shed 4 bases and J 2 bases; nucleotides not matched to a gene: 13. The chain joins TRBV5-8 to TRBJ2-5; 8 bases fit TRBD2. The sample taken for sequencing was PBMCs or T cells enriched from blood (not recorded which). The sequence derives from a woman under 40 who had recovered from COVID-19. CDR3 loop: CASSPGLGPSHQETQYF. The CDR3 DNA follows: TGTGCCAGCAGCCCGGGACTAGGTCCTTCTCATCAAGAGACCCAGTACTTC.